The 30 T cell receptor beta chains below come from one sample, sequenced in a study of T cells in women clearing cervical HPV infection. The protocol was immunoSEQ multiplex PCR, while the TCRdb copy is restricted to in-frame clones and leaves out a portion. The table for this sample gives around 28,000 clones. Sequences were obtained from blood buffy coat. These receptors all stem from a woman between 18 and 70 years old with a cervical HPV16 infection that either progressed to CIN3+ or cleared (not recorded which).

This chain's CDR3 is CATSDAGQGPLNEQFF. CDR3 bases read: TGTGCCACCAGTGACGCGGGACAGGGGCCTCTCAATGAG. The rearrangement links TRBV24-1 to TRBJ2-1; TRBD1 matches 10 bases. Read coverage stops 3 residues before the CDR3 terminus; the germline J gene supplies the remainder. The CDR3 runs 16 residues. Germline CDR1 and CDR2: KGHDR and SFDVKD. Germline trimming cut 4 bases from V and 6 bases from J; bases unmatched to any gene: 8.

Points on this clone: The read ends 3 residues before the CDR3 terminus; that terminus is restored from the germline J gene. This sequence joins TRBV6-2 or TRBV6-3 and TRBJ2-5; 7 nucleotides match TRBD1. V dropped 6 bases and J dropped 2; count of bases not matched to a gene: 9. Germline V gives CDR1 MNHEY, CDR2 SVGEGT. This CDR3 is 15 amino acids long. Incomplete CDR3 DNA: TGTGCCAGCAGCCAGGGGGACGTACTTCAAGAGACC. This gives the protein CASSQGDVLQET. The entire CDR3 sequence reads CASSQGDVLQETQYF.

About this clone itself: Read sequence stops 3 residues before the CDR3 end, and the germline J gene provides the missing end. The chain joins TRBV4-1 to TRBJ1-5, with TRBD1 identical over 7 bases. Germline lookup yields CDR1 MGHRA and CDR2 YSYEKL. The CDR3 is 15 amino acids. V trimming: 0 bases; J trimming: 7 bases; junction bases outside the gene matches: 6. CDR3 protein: CASSQDGGGGQPQHF. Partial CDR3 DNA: TGCGCCAGCAGCCAAGATGGAGGGGGCGGACAGCCC.

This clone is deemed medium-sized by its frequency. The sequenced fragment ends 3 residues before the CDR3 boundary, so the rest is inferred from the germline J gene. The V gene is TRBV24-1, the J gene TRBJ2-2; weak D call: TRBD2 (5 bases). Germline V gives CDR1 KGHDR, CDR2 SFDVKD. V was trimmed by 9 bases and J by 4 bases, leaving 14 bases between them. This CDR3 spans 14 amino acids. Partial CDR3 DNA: TGTGCCACCCCGCCGTCCGGGGTCACCGGGGAG. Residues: CATPPSGVTGE. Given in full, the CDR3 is CATPPSGVTGELFF.

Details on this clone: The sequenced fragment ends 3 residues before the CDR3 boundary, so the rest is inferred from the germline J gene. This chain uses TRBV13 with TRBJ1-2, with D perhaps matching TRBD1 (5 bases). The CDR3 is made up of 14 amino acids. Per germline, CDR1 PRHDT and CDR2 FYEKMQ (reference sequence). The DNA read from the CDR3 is TGTGCCAGCAGCCTGGATAGGGACTCGGGGGGC. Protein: CASSLDRDSGG. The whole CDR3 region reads CASSLDRDSGGYTF.

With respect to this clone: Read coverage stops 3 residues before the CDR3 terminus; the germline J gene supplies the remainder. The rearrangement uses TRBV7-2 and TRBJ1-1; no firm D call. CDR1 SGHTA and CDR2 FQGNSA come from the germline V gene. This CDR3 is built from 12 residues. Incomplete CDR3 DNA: TGTGCCAGCAGCTTGAGCGGCAGAGAA. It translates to CASSLSGRE. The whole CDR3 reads CASSLSGREAFF.

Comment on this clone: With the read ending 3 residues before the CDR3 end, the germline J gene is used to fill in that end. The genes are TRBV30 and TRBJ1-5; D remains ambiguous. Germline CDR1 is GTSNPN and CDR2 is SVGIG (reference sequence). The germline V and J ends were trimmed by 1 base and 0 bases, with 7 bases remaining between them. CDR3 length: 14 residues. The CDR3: CAWSEGYSNQPQHF. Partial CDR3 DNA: TGTGCCTGGAGTGAAGGTTATAGCAATCAGCCC. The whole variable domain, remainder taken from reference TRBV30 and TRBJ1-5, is SQTIHQWPATLVQPVGSPLSLECTVEGTSNPNLYWYRQAAGRGLQLLFYSVGIGQISSEVPQNLSASRPQDRQFILSSKKLLLSDSGFYLCAWSEGYSNQPQHFGDGTRLSIL.

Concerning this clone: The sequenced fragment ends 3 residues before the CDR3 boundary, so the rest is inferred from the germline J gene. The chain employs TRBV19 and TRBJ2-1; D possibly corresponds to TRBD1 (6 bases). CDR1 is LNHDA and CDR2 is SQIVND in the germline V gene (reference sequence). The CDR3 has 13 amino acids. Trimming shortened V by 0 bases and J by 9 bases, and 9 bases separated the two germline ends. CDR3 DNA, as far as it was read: TGTGCCAGTAGTATAGATCGCAGGGGTGAG. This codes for CASSIDRRGE. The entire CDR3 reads CASSIDRRGEQFF.

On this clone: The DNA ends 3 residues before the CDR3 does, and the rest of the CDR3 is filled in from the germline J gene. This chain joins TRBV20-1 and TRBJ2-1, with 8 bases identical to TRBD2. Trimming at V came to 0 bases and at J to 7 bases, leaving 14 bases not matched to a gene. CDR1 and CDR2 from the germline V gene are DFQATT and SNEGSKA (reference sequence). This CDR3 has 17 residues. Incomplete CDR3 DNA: TGCAGTGCTAGAGATGGGGTAGCGGGACCCCTTGGGAATGAG. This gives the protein CSARDGVAGPLGNE. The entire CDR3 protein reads CSARDGVAGPLGNEQFF.

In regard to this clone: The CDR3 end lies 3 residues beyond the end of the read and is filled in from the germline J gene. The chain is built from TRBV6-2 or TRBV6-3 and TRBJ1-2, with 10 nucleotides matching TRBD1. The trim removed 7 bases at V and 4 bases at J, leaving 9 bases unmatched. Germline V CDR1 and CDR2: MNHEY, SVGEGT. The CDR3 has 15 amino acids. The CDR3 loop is CASTEGQGRSYGYTF. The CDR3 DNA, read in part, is TGTGCCAGCACCGAGGGACAGGGGCGAAGCTATGGC.

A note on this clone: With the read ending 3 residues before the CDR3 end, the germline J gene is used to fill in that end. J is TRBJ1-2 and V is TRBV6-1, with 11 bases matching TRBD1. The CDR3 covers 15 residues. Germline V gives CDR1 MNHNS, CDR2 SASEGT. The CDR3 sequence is CASSGGGQGAEGYTF. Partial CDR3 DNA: TGTGCCAGCAGTGGAGGAGGACAGGGGGCGGAAGGC.

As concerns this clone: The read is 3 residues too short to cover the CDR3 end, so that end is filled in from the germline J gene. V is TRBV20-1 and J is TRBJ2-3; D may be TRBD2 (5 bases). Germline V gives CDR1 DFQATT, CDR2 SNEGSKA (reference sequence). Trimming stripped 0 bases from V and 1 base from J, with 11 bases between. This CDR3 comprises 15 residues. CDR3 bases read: TGCAGTGCTAGAGATATGCGGGCAGGCACAGATACG. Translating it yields CSARDMRAGTDT. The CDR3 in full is CSARDMRAGTDTQYF.

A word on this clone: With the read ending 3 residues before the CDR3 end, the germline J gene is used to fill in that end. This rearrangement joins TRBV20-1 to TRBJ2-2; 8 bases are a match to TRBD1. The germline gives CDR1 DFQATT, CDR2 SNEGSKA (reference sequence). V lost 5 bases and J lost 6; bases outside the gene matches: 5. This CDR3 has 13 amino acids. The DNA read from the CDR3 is TGCAGTGCTCAGGACAGGGTAGCCGGGGAG. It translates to CSAQDRVAGE. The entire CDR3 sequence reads CSAQDRVAGELFF.

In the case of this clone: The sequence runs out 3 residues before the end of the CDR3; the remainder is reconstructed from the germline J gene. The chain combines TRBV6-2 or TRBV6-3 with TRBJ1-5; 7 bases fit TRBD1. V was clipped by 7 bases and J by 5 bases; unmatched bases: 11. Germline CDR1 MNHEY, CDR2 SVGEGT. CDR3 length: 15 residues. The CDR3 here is CASKGAGDTDQPQHF. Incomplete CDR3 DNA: TGTGCCAGCAAGGGGGCAGGGGATACGGATCAGCCC.

CDR3 DNA (partial): TGTGCCAGCAGCGGGGGTGGGGGGGGCTACGAG. Translated, it gives CASSGGGGGYE. The CDR3 in full is CASSGGGGGYEQYF. The V call is TRBV7-2, the J call TRBJ2-7; 7 positions agree with TRBD2. Coverage ceases 3 residues before the CDR3 finishes, and the germline J gene fills in the end. The CDR3 is made up of 14 amino acids. Germline V gene data show CDR1 as SGHTA and CDR2 as FQGNSA. V was pared by 5 bases and J by 3 bases, with 7 bases of the junction left unmatched.

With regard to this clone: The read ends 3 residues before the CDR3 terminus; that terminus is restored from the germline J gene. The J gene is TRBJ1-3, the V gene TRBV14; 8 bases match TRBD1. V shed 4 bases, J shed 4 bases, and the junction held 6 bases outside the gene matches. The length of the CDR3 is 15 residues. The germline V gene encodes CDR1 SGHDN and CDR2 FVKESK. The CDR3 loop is CASSPQGARGNTIYF. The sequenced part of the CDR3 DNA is TGTGCCAGCAGCCCGCAGGGGGCGCGGGGAAACACC.

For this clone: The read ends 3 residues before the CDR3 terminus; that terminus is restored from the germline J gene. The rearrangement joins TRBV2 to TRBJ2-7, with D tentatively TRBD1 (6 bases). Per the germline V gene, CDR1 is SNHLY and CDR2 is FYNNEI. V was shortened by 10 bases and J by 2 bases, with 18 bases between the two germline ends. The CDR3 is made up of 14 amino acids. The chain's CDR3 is CATASDGTTYEQYF. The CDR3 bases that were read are TGTGCCACCGCCTCGGACGGGACAACCTACGAG.

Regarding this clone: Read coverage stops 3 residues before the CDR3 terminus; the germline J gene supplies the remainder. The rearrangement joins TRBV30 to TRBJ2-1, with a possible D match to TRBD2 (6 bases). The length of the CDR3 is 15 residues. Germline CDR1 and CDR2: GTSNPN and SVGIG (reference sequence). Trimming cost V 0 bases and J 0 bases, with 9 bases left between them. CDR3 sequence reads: CAWSVEAGSYNEQFF. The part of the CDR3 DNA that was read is TGTGCCTGGAGTGTAGAAGCGGGCTCCTACAATGAG.

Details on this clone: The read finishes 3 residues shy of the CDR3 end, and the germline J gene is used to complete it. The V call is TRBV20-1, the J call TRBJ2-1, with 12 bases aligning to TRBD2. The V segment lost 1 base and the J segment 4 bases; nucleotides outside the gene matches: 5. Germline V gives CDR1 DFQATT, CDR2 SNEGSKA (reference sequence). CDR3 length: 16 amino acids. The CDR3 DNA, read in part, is TGCAGTGCTAGAGGGACTAGCGGGGACCTATACAATGAG. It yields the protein CSARGTSGDLYNE. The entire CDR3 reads CSARGTSGDLYNEQFF.

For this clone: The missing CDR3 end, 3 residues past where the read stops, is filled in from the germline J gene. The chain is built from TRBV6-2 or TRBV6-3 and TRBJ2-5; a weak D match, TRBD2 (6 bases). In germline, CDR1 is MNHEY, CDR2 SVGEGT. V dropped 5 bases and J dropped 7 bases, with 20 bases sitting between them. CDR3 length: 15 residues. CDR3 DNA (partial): TGTGCCAGCAGTCCCGAGACTAGTAGTATTGGGACC. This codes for CASSPETSSIGT. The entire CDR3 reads CASSPETSSIGTQYF.

The covered CDR3 bases are TGTGCCAGCAGTATACAGGGCAGCTATGGC. Translated, it gives CASSIQGSYG. In full, the CDR3 reads CASSIQGSYGYTF. This chain joins TRBV6-2 or TRBV6-3 and TRBJ1-2; tentatively, D is TRBD1 (6 bases). The CDR3 goes on 3 residues after the read ends, and that part is filled in from the germline J gene. The CDR3 has 13 residues. V was trimmed by 5 bases and J by 4 bases, leaving 11 bases between them. The germline gives CDR1 MNHEY, CDR2 SVGEGT.

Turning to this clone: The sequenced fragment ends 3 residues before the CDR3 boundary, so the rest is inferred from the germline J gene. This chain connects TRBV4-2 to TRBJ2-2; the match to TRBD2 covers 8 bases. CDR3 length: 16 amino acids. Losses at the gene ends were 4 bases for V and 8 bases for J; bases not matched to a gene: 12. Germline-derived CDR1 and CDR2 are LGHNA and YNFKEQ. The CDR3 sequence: CASSPLTGGPDGELFF. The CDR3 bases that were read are TGTGCCAGCAGCCCTCTGACGGGGGGGCCTGATGGGGAG.

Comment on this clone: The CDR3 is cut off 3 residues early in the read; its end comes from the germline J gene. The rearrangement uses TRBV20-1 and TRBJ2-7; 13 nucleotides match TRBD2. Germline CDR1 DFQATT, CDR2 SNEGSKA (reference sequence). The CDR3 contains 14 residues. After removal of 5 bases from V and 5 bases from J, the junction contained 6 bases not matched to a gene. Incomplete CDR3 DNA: TGCAGTGCTTCTAAGGGGACTAGCGGGAACGAG. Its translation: CSASKGTSGNE. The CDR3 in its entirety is CSASKGTSGNEQYF.

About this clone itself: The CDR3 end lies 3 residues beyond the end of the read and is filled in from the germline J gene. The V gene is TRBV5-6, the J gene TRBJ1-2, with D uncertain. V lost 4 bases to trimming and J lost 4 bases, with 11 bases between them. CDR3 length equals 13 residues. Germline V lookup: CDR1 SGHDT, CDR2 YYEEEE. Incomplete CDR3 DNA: TGTGCCAGCAGCGCCGACTTGAGCTATGGC. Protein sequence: CASSADLSYG. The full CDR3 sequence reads CASSADLSYGYTF.

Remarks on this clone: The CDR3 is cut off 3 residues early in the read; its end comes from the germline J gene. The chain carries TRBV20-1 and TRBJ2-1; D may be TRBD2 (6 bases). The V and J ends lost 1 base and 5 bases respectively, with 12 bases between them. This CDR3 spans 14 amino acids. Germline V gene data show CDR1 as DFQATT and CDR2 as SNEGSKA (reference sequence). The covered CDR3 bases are TGCAGTGCTAGAGTGGCGGGGTCCGACAATGAG. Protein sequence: CSARVAGSDNE. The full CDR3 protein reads CSARVAGSDNEQFF.

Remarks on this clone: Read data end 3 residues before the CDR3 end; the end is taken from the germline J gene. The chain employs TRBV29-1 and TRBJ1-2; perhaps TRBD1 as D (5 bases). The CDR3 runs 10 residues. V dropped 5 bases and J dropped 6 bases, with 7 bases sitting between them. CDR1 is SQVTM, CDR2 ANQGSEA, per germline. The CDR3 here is CSVRQNGYTF. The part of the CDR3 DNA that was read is TGCAGCGTTCGACAGAATGGC.

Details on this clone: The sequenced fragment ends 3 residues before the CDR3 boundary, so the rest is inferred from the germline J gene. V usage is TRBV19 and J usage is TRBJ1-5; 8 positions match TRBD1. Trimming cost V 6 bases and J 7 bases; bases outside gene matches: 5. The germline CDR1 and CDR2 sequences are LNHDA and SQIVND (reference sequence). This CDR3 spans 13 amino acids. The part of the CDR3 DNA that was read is TGTGCCAGTAGGAACAGGGGGGACCAGCCC. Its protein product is CASRNRGDQP. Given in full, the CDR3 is CASRNRGDQPQHF.

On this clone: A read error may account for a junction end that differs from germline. CDR3 DNA (partial): TGCGCCAGCAGCCGACTAGCGGGGGCCGAG. It specifies CASSRLAGAE. The entire CDR3 reads CASSRLAGAEQYF. The gene calls are TRBV4-2 and TRBJ2-7, with 12 bases fitting TRBD2. Read data end 3 residues before the CDR3 end; the end is taken from the germline J gene. There are 13 residues in the CDR3. CDR1 LGHNA and CDR2 YNFKEQ come from the germline V gene.

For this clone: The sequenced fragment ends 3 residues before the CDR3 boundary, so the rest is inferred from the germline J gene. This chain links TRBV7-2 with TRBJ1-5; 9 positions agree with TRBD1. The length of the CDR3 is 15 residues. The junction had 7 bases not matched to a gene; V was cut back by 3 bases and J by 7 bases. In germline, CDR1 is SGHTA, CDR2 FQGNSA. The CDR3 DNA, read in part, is TGTGCCAGCAGCTTGGGACAGGGCATAGGGCAGCCC. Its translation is CASSLGQGIGQP. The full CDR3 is CASSLGQGIGQPQHF. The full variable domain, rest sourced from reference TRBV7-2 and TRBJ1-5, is GAGVSQSPSNKVTEKGKDVELRCDPISGHTALYWYRQSLGQGLEFLIYFQGNSAPDKSGLPSDRFSAERTGGSVSTLTIQRTQQEDSAVYLCASSLGQGIGQPQHFGDGTRLSIL.

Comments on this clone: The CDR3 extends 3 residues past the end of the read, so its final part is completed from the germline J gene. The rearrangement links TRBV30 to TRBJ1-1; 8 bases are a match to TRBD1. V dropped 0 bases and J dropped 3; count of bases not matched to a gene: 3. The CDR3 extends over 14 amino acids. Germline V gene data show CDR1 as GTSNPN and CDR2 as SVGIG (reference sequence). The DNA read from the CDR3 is TGTGCCTGGAGTGTACAGGGGGGGGACACTGAA. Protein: CAWSVQGGDTE. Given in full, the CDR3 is CAWSVQGGDTEAFF.